The TCR beta chain under discussion was sequenced for a study of blood T cell repertoires in COVID-19. Overall study context: The United States, Italy and Spain were the sources of the acute and convalescent COVID-19 samples. Nucleic acid was either cDNA or gDNA, and it came from T cells, B-cell-depleted T cells, or PBMCs.

Original analysis: Amplification of reference gene primers was used by the study to estimate nucleated cell counts. Measured with immunoSEQ multiplex PCR; TCRdb has only the in-frame clones, and not every one. V and J calls and clone size are given by that table; D and trimming were obtained from the DNA. The sample holds a few hundred thousand clones, under 90% seen once. Per germline, CDR1 SGHDT and CDR2 YYEEEE. The V gene lost 0 bases and the J gene lost 4 bases, with 11 bases spanning the gap. The CDR3 loop spans 14 amino acids. Recruited during active infection, patients (from Seattle) were subsequently followed longitudinally.

The J gene is TRBJ2-7, the V gene TRBV5-6, with D perhaps TRBD1 (5 bases). This clonotype was sampled from a woman aged 30 to 39 with COVID-19, enrolled during active disease. Sequences were obtained from peripheral blood. The CDR3 nucleotides are TGTGCCAGCAGCTTGGGACAGCCAGAATACGAGCAGTACTTC. Protein sequence: CASSLGQPEYEQYF. The full variable domain, with the rest looked up from reference TRBV5-6 and TRBJ2-7, is DAGVTQSPTHLIKTRGQQVTLRCSPKSGHDTVSWYQQALGQGPQFIFQYYEEEERQRGNFPDRFSGHQFPNYSSELNVNALLLGDSALYLCASSLGQPEYEQYFGPGTRLTVT.